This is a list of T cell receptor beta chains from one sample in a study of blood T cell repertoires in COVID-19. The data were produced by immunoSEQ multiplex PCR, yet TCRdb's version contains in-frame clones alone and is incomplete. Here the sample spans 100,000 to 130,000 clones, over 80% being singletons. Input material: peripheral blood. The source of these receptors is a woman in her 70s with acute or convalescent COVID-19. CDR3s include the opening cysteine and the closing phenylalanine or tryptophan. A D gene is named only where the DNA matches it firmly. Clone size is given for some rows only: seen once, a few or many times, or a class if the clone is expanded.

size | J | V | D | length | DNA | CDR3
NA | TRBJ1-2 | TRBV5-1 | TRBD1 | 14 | TGCGCCAGCAGCTTGTTGCAGGGGGTCTATGGCTACACCTTC | CASSLLQGVYGYTF
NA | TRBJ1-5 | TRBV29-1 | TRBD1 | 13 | TGCAGCGTTTGGACAGGGGATAGTCAGCCCCAGCATTTT | CSVWTGDSQPQHF
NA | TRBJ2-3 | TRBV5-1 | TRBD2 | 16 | TGCGCCAGCAGCCCAATAACTAGCGGCAGCACAGATACGCAGTATTTT | CASSPITSGSTDTQYF
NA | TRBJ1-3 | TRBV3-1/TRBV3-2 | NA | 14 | TGTGCCAGCAGCCAAATGGGAGCTGGAAACACCATATATTTT | CASSQMGAGNTIYF
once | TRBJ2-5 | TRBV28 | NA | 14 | TGTGCCAGCGGCCCCCGAGGAGGGTGGGAGACCCAGTACTTC | CASGPRGGWETQYF
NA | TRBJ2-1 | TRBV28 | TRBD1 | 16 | TGTGCCAGCAGTTTGTACGGGACAGGGACCGTCGGTGAGCAGTTCTTC | CASSLYGTGTVGEQFF
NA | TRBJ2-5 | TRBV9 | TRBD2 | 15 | TGTGCCAGCAGCGTAGTGCCCAGCGGGGGGGAGACCCAGTACTTC | CASSVVPSGGETQYF
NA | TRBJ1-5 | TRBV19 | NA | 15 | TGTGCCAGTAGTATTTGGCGGAGTGCCAATCAGCCCCAGCATTTT | CASSIWRSANQPQHF
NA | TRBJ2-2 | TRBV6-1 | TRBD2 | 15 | TGTGCCAGCAGTGAACTAGCGGGAGGGACCGGGGAGCTGTTTTTT | CASSELAGGTGELFF
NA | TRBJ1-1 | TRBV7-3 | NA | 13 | TGTGCCAGCGGGGCTCATCCAGATAGTGAAGCTTTCTTT | CASGAHPDSEAFF
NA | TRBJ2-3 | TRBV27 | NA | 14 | TGTGCCAGCAGTTGGAGGGCCTACACAGATACGCAGTATTTT | CASSWRAYTDTQYF
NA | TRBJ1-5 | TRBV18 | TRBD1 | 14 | TGTGCCAGCTCAGGAGGGACAGGGGCTCAGCCCCAGCATTTT | CASSGGTGAQPQHF
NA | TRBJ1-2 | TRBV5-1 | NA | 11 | TGCGCCAGCAGCTTTGGGGTGGAGGTTTCCTTC | CASSFGVEVSF
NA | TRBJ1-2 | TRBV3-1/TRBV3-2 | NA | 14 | TGTGCCAGCAGCACTAAACAGGGTAACTATGGCTACACCTTC | CASSTKQGNYGYTF
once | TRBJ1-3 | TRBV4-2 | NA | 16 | TGTGCCAGCAGCCAAGAGGAGGGTTCCTCTGGAAACACCATATATTTT | CASSQEEGSSGNTIYF
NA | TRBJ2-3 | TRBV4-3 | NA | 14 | TGCGCCAGCAGCCAAGGCCGCGAATTGGATACGCAGTATTTT | CASSQGRELDTQYF